This TCR beta chain was sequenced during a study of identifying expanded T cells in peripheral blood (dated by TCRdb to between 2019 and 2020). For the wider study: Four technical replicates, made by sequencing separate aliquots from the same pool of genomic DNA, were compared pairwise. Results the study describes overall, beyond this receptor: Between technical replicates the binomial model flagged about 1.2 differentially abundant clones, whereas over roughly 2 weeks the binomial model flagged about 15 and over approximately 4 weeks 19 to 20. The authors expected that over much longer intervals, such as months to years, biological variance in healthy repertoires might increase even further. Across all healthy-donor time intervals, the beta-binomial model significantly lowered both the number of clones called differentially abundant and the false-positive rate. For all healthy donors, the variance in clone template counts between roughly 2-week samples rose significantly as total template count increased.

Spanning cysteine to phenylalanine, the CDR3 consists of 13 amino acids. CDR3 DNA only is kept here, 39 bases in frame from base 1. V and J lose 6 bases and 5 bases, and a span of 13 bases separates them. CDR1 and CDR2 are drawn from the germline V gene: MNHNS, SASEGT. Comments on this clone: Its antigen has not been determined. The sample holds no much larger clone one base away, and base qualities are not on file.

TCRbeta CDR3 regions were profiled with the immunoSEQ Assay using bias-controlled multiplex PCR amplification of genomic DNA. On the study's bioinformatics: The absolute abundance of each unique TCRbeta CDR3 region was quantified after sequences were collapsed and filtered. Differential abundance was tested with two models: a binomial (Fisher-equivalent) model and a beta-binomial model that adds time-dependent variance fitted from healthy donors. Any clone with fewer than 5 combined templates was excluded, and a clone was called differentially abundant if its Benjamini-Hochberg FDR was below 0.01. Beta-binomial variance was modeled as a function of total template count across the two samples using the form v = (b*log(k)+a)^2. Here the immuneACCESS table is served through TCRdb, limited to in-frame sequences with V and J called. Missing clones are a known gap in these copies; in checked studies unresolved V genes cover under half, and the rest lacks a known reason. V, J and clone size were drawn from that table, and D and trimming were deduced from the DNA. The table for this sample lists about 120,000 clones; more than 75% of them were counted only once. Of the sample, roughly 3.3% falls within the top ten clones.

No immune events such as infections were documented for the healthy donors during the collection period. Time-dependent variance in a beta-binomial model of T-cell clone differential abundance was calibrated using healthy-donor blood repertoires as a training cohort. The training cohort included approximately 10 healthy donors, of whom 3 were female and 7 were male. An age range of about 29 to 65 years, with an average of 43 years, was recorded for the donors. Whole blood from each healthy donor was obtained from a commercial supplier and was collected at three time points roughly 13 days apart. Genomic DNA was extracted from unsorted whole blood for immunosequencing.

Sequenced: blood. The chain employs TRBV6-1 and TRBJ2-5; the D gene lacks a confident call. The source is a person between 18 and 75 years old in good health. The CDR3 here reads CASRLFYTETQYF. The bases read TGTGCCAGCAGACTCTTCTACACCGAGACCCAGTACTTC.